The subject of this entry is one T cell receptor beta chain. Its antigen remains undetermined. Base qualities are not provided; no much larger clone lies one nucleotide away. Inclusive of the bounding cysteine and phenylalanine, the CDR3 is 11 residues long. Solely the CDR3 DNA is kept, with 33 bases framed from the first base. In the germline V gene, CDR1 corresponds to MNHEY and CDR2 to SVGAGI. Library preparation employed the immunoSEQ multiplex PCR assay. A mixture of 60 forward primers for TCR Vbeta segments and 13 reverse primers for TCR Jbeta segments was used in the multiplex PCR. A multiplex PCR assay on genomic DNA amplified the CDR3 region of rearranged TCR beta genes. Amplified TCR beta libraries were sequenced as 87-base-pair reads on the Illumina HiSeq System. Concerning the study's data processing: A later analysis tallied tens of millions of unique TCR beta chains across the 650 to 750 repertoires, and some 12 million of those chains were shared by two or more donors. Raw reads were error-corrected and collapsed into unique sequences by a nearest-neighbor algorithm in which closely related sequences were merged to remove PCR and sequencing errors. V, D and J gene segments were assigned by aligning CDR3 sequences to IMGT reference sequences. For a sequence to be retained, a match of at least six nucleotides was required to both a V gene segment and a J gene segment. Rearrangements were called productive when the CDR3 lacked stop codons and stayed in frame with V and J; all others were non-productive. Following IMGT convention, CDR3 was defined as the stretch from the second conserved V-encoded cysteine up to the conserved J-encoded phenylalanine. Sequences without an unambiguous match to a single V gene segment were excluded from the earlier analysis of approximately 600 of the donors. In an earlier analysis of a few hundred of the donors, V segments were called functional above 56.7% productive rearrangements and were called segregating when the between-donor standard deviation exceeded 5%. A statistical classification framework was built to diagnose cytomegalovirus status from the catalog of TCR beta chain sequences. A later analysis assigned V and J genes by comparing TCR nucleotide sequences with IMGT/GENE-DB human TR gene sequences. A later analysis assigned CDR3 sequences and most-parsimonious VDJ recombination scenarios with the TCRdist pipeline. In a later analysis, each TCR beta chain was defined by its CDR3 amino acid sequence together with its V-gene family, and reads without a unique V-gene family were excluded. As a way to deal with suspected cross-contamination and a sequencing artifact, a later analysis dropped 450 to 700 nucleotide sequences that were highly shared and had low generation probability. For each public chain, a later analysis derived a clonal expansion index from normalized ranks of inferred template counts within each repertoire. In a later analysis, generation probabilities were computed with a VDJ recombination model fitted to out-of-frame rearrangements, and the resulting probabilities were checked against IGoR. In a later analysis, hypergeometric tests were used to score TCR-TCR, TCR-HLA and TCR-CMV co-occurrence, with a repertoire-size bias correction applied to TCR pairs. To estimate false discovery rates, a later analysis permuted the HLA or CMV assignments 20 times. A later analysis grouped co-occurring TCRs with DBSCAN, adding TCRdist sequence similarity when clustering within HLA-allele-positive subsets. Co-occurrence clustering excluded repertoires with fewer than 30,000 or more than 120,000 public chains, plus five with anomalous nucleotide sharing. TCRdb's version of the immuneACCESS table is confined to in-frame rearrangements and falls short of the full clone set. An unresolved V gene accounts for under half of the shortfall where checked; the remainder is of unknown origin. The V and J calls and the clone size are those of that table, but D and trimming were determined from the DNA. This sample gives around 170,000 clones in total; roughly 80% of them show up just once. Of the sample, approximately 0.51% falls within the top ten clones.

This entry belongs to a study of cytomegalovirus exposure and HLA in healthy donors listed by TCRdb under 2017. For the study in its entirety: An earlier analysis of some 500 of the donors reported roughly 300 Gb of sequence data and 100 million to 140 million unique TCR beta sequences from about 200 million T cells. An early release that covered some 630 HLA-typed donors contained around 300 gigabases of sequencing data and 70 million to 100 million unique TCR sequences. Among the approximately 420 genotyped donors, more than 70% belonged to the genetic ancestry cluster associated with self-reported Caucasian donors. The study aimed to test whether cataloging public T cell receptors could reveal signatures of past pathogen exposure. The T cell repertoires of 700 or so subjects were profiled by immunosequencing and related to cytomegalovirus serostatus. Besides the first cohort of 666 subjects, a separate validation cohort made up of 120 different subjects was used. To predict cytomegalovirus infection status, the study combined high-throughput TCR immunosequencing, statistical association of individual TCRs with disease status, and machine learning. A later analysis re-analyzed previously published TCR beta repertoires from hundreds of donors and added high-resolution HLA genotyping to study TCR occurrence patterns. The later analysis used no new phenotypic data to find candidate immune exposures, relying instead on TCR beta sequences and their occurrence across donors. An earlier analysis of around 580 of the donors used high-throughput TCR beta sequencing to judge whether each TCR beta V gene segment behaved as functional or pseudogenic. Donor age, sex, ethnicity and CMV serostatus were compiled alongside the repertoire data. Genome-wide SNP genotypes for about 55% of the roughly 670 donors were used in a later genetic analysis, which treated that subset as a discovery cohort. All discovery cohort repertoires had been generated on a single sequencing platform. HLA typing covered class I and class II loci at four-digit resolution. The number of typed donors differed by locus: about 629-630 for A, B, C, DRB1 and DQB1; some 500 for DQA1; some 610 for DPA1; and roughly 490 for DPB1. Four or five DR-DQ haplotypes were treated as single units for association and clustering because of strong linkage in the cohort. Among about 400 genotyped donors of the cohort, an average of around 250,000 unique TCR beta nucleotide sequences was sequenced per donor, of which about 19% were non-productive. The full study reports these points: When HLA alleles, especially DR and DQ, strongly co-occurred, TCR associations were difficult to assign to individual alleles. In a later analysis, several top co-occurrence clusters were reported to appear linked to parvovirus B19, influenza, CMV and Epstein-Barr virus. Compared with equally common non-associated chains, HLA-associated TCR beta chains in a later analysis were more clonally expanded and had lower generation probabilities. A cluster of highly shared sequence variants was judged likely to be a technical artifact of the sequencing pipeline. In vitro tests confirmed that a few of the cytomegalovirus-associated TCR beta chains recognize cytomegalovirus antigens. In an earlier analysis of 500 to 650 of the donors, most TCR beta V segments appeared in productive rearrangements about 87% or about 30% of the time, broadly matching IMGT annotations. In a later analysis, TCR association rates were found to vary across HLA loci, with the most associated TCRs seen for DRB1 alleles and the fewest for HLA-C alleles. In both the original and validation cohorts, the classifier was reported to diagnose cytomegalovirus status with high specificity and sensitivity. Presence/absence analyses assumed roughly uniform sequencing depth across donors, an assumption that may not hold. Because the 87-base-pair reads could not distinguish some IMGT-functional V segments, including TRBV6-2 and TRBV6-3, those segments were excluded. The authors suggested that the approach could potentially be generalized to other disease states and immunological phenotypes. In a later analysis, 15,000 to 20,000 TCR beta sequences were associated with specific HLA alleles at a false discovery rate of 0.05. Only TCR beta chains were sequenced in this cohort, and the absence of alpha or paired-chain data limited detectable features. Some 15 rarely observed V segments, including chromosome 9 orphons, were excluded from the earlier analysis of some 590 of the donors because counts were too low. HLA typing was unavailable for some donors at each locus, so association tests used only the typed subset. Most CMV-associated TCR beta chains appeared to be HLA-restricted in a later analysis, and the HLA associations seemed to be driven largely by CMV exposure. V-gene and J-gene trimming of TCR beta chains was associated with a missense DCLRE1C variant in a later genetic analysis, and the association was replicated in an independent cohort. A further reported finding was that TCR beta sequences accurately predicted the HLA-A and HLA-B alleles for most subjects in the first cohort. Most TCR sequences were seen in very few donors, while some public TCRs were found in many individuals. A total of roughly 160 TCR beta chains were listed by the study as associated with cytomegalovirus. The only immune exposure information available for the cohort was CMV serostatus. Linkage disequilibrium might explain the correlated functional status among segregating V segments, but an unknown experimental factor could not be excluded. Compared with the 666-donor mean, donors in an Asian-associated ancestry cluster had fewer N-insertions in productive TCRs, according to a later genetic analysis.

The cohort was made up of about 610 healthy bone marrow donors. At the time of sampling, every cohort member was nominally healthy, though immune exposures that went unrecorded were likely present. The donor tested CMV seronegative and was one of the 352 seronegative cohort members. A peripheral blood sample was provided by each donor, and peripheral blood mononuclear cells were used for TCR beta sequencing. The Qiagen DNeasy Blood Extraction Kit was used to extract genomic DNA from the blood cell samples. Sequencing was carried out using PBMCs. The rearranged chain carries TRBV6-5 and TRBJ2-5, with the D gene not confidently named. The end of the DNA fits TRBJ2-7 better, so the J call may be wrong. The sequence derives from a woman aged 50 to 65 in good health and CMV-seronegative. The CDR3 region reads CASRKQYEQYF. The DNA reads as follows: TGTGCCAGCAGGAAGCAATACGAGCAGTACTTC.